This paragraph covers one T cell receptor (beta chain) sequence. Germline lookup yields CDR1 LNHDA and CDR2 SQIVND (reference sequence). The V segment lost 6 bases and the J segment 1 base; nucleotides outside the gene matches: 10. There are 16 residues in the CDR3. The data originate from a study of T cell changes during pregnancy in multiple sclerosis. Profiled with immunoSEQ multiplex PCR; TCRdb holds only in-frame clones, not every one. The sample holds about 120,000 clones, about 93% seen once. Sequences were derived from peripheral blood, sampled before pregnancy. The genes are TRBV19 and TRBJ2-5, with 8 bases that match TRBD2. The receptor comes from a female donor with multiple sclerosis, enrolled in a pregnancy study. The CDR3 loop is CASRLTGGQFQETQYF. CDR3 in DNA: TGTGCCAGTAGATTGACGGGGGGGCAATTCCAAGAGACCCAGTACTTC.